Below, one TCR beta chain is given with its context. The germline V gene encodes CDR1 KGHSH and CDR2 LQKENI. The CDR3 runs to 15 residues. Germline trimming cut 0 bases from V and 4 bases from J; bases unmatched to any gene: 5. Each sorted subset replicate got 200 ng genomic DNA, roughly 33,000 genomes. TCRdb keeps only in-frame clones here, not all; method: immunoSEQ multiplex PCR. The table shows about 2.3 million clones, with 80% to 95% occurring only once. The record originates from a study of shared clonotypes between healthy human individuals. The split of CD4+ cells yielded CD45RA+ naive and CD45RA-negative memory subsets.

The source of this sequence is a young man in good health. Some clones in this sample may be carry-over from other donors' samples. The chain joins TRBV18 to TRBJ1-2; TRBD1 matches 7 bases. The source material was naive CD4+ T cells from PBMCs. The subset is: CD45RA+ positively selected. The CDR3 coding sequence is TGTGCCAGCTCACCACCTGACAGGGTGGCCTATGGCTACACCTTC. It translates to CASSPPDRVAYGYTF.